This T cell receptor (beta chain) derives from a study of a mutant IDH1 vaccine in newly diagnosed glioma. Whole-study context: Before enrollment, the patients had been treated with radiotherapy alone, temozolomide alone, or both together. Most of them had received both.

Time point defined: baseline, week 1 (first vaccination visit). Treatment denoted: pre-vaccination baseline after standard-of-care therapy. Donors harbored newly found WHO grade 3 or 4 IDH1-mutant, ATRX-lost astrocytomas. TCRdb's copy holds only in-frame clones and misses some; the assay was immunoSEQ multiplex PCR. The table lists approximately 92,000 clones, under 90% of them singletons. General observations from the study: Vaccine-induced immune responses occurred in roughly 94% of patients.

In regard to this clone: Its target is unknown.

The sample consisted of PBMCs, taken from a glioma patient treated with radiotherapy, temozolomide or both. This TCR was recovered from a woman aged 45-59 years with glioma.

In nucleotides, the CDR3 is TGTGCCAGCAGTTACTCTGGCGGGGGCACAGATACGCAGTATTTT. Amino acids: CASSYSGGGTDTQYF. The chain is built from TRBV6-5 and TRBJ2-3; a weak D match, TRBD2 (6 bases). CDR3 length: 15 amino acids. The germline CDR1 and CDR2 sequences are MNHEY and SVGAGI. V gave up 0 bases and J gave up 1 base, with 8 bases separating them.